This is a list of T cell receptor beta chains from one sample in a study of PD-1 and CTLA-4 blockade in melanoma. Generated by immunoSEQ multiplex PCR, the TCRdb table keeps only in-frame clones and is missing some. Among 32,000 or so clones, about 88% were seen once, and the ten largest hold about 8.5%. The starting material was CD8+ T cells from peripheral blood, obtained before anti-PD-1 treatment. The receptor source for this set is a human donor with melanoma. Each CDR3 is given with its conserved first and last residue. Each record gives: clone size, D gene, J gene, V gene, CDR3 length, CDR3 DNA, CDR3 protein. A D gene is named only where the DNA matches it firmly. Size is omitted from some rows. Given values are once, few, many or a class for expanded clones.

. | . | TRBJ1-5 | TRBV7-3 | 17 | TGTGCCAGCACCCTTACGGGGGGGGGCGGGAACAATCAGCCCCAGCATTTT | CASTLTGGGGNNQPQHF
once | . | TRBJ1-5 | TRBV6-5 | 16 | TGTGCCAGCAGTTACTCTAGGGGGGGACCGGATCAGCCCCAGCATTTT | CASSYSRGGPDQPQHF
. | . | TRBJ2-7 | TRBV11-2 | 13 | TGTGCCAGCAGCCCTGGACTTTCCTACGAGCAGTACTTC | CASSPGLSYEQYF
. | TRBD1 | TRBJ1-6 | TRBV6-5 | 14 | TGTGCCAGCAGTTACGACAGGGAATATTCACCCCTCCACTTT | CASSYDREYSPLHF
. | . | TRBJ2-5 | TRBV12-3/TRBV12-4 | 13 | TGTGCCAGCAGAGCGACAGCCTCCGAGACCCAGTACTTC | CASRATASETQYF
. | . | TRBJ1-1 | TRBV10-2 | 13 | TGCGCCAGCAGTGAGAGGGGGTACACTGAAGCTTTCTTT | CASSERGYTEAFF
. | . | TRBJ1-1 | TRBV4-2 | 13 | TGTGCCAGCAGCCAGGGTAGAGACACTGAAGCTTTCTTT | CASSQGRDTEAFF
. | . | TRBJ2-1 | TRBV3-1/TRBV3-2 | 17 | TGTGCCAGCAGCCAAGGTCCGTCTTTGGGCCTTTACAATGAGCAGTTCTTC | CASSQGPSLGLYNEQFF
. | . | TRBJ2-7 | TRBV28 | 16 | TGTGCCAGCAGTCAACTTGCCGCGAAGGGTTCCTACGAGCAGTACTTC | CASSQLAAKGSYEQYF
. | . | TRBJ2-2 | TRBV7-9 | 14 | TGTGCCAGCAGCTTAGCCACAGGCCCCGGGGAGCTGTTTTTT | CASSLATGPGELFF
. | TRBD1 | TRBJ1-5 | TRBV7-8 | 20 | TGTGCCAGCAGCTTAGCGCCGGGTTGGGACAGGGGGCTAGGCAATCAGCCCCAGCATTTT | CASSLAPGWDRGLGNQPQHF
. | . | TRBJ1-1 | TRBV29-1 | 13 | TGCAGCATTCTTCACGGCTTGAACACTGAAGCTTTCTTT | CSILHGLNTEAFF
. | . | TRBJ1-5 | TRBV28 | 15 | TGTGCCAGCAGTTTATCGCTCGTACGTTATCAGCCCCAGCATTTT | CASSLSLVRYQPQHF
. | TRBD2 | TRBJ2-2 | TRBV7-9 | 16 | TGTGCCAGCAGCTTTCGACTAGCGGGAGACACCGGGGAGCTGTTTTTT | CASSFRLAGDTGELFF
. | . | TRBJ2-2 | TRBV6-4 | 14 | TGTGCCAGCAGCCCGACAGGAAACACCGGGGAGCTGTTTTTT | CASSPTGNTGELFF
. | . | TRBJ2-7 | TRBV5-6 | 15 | TGTGCCAGCGGTTCTCGACTGAGCCCCTCCTACGAGCAGTACTTC | CASGSRLSPSYEQYF
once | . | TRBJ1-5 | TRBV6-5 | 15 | TGTGCCAGCAGTTACGCTGCAGGGGACAATCAGCCCCAGCATTTT | CASSYAAGDNQPQHF
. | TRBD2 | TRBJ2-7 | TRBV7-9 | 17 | TGTGCCAGCACCCCCCGAGGGCTAGCGGGATCACGCTACGAGCAGTACTTC | CASTPRGLAGSRYEQYF
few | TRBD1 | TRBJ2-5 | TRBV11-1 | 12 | TGTGCCAGCGAGGGGGCTGAAGAGACCCAGTACTTC | CASEGAEETQYF
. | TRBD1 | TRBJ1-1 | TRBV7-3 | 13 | TGTGCCAGCAGCTTAACCGGGACAGCTGAAGCTTTCTTT | CASSLTGTAEAFF